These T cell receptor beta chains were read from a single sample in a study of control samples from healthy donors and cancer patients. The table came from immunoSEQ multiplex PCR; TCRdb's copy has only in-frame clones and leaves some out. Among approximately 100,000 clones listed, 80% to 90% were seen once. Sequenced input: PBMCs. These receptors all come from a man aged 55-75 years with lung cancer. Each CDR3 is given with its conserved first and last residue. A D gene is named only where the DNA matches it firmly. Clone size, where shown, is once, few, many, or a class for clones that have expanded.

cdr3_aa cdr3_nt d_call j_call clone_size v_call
CASTTTQAAGYTF TGTGCCAGCACGACCACCCAGGCTGCTGGCTACACCTTC - TRBJ1-2 - TRBV2
CASSQRQGYTEAFF TGTGCCAGCAGCCAACGGCAGGGCTACACTGAAGCTTTCTTT - TRBJ1-1 - TRBV4-2
CASSTRGGRIPPGELFF TGTGCCAGTAGTACAAGAGGAGGGCGGATTCCGCCCGGGGAGCTGTTTTTT - TRBJ2-2 - TRBV19
CASSWLGANYGYTF TGTGCCAGCAGCTGGTTAGGGGCTAACTATGGCTACACCTTC - TRBJ1-2 - TRBV5-6
CASSVEWGGNSPLHF TGTGCCAGCAGCGTAGAATGGGGGGGAAATTCACCCCTCCACTTT - TRBJ1-6 once TRBV9
CASSDREGGTQYF TGTGCCAGTTCGGACAGGGAAGGAGGGACCCAGTACTTC TRBD1 TRBJ2-5 - TRBV18
CASSQAPGQGYTGELFF TGTGCCAGCAGCCAAGCCCCGGGACAGGGTTACACCGGGGAGCTGTTTTTT TRBD1 TRBJ2-2 - TRBV4-2
CASSSTGVWGEKLFF TGCGCCAGCAGCTCCACAGGGGTTTGGGGGGAAAAACTGTTTTTT TRBD1 TRBJ1-4 - TRBV5-1
CASSSTQGSGNTIYF TGTGCCAGCAGCTCGACACAGGGATCCGGAAACACCATATATTTT - TRBJ1-3 - TRBV5-4
CASSYSRLFSYGYTF TGTGCCAGCAGTTACTCAAGGCTTTTCAGCTATGGCTACACCTTC - TRBJ1-2 - TRBV6-5
CASGLVRGQETQYF TGTGCTAGTGGTTTGGTACGGGGACAAGAGACCCAGTACTTC - TRBJ2-5 - TRBV12-5
CASSLSPGTGGTEAFF TGTGCCAGCAGCCTCTCGCCCGGGACAGGGGGCACTGAAGCTTTCTTT TRBD1 TRBJ1-1 once TRBV3-1/TRBV3-2
CASSYLSDNNSPLHF TGTGCCAGCAGTTACCTCTCGGACAATAATTCACCCCTCCACTTT - TRBJ1-6 few TRBV6-6
CASSESRSILYEQYF TGCGCCAGCAGCGAATCTCGGAGTATCCTCTACGAGCAGTACTTC - TRBJ2-7 - TRBV5-1
CASSPRISDSPLHF TGTGCCAGCTCACCACGGATCTCTGATTCACCCCTCCACTTT - TRBJ1-6 - TRBV18
CASSLGRGTGGTEAFF TGTGCCAGCAGCTTAGGTCGAGGGACAGGGGGGACTGAAGCTTTCTTT TRBD1 TRBJ1-1 few TRBV11-2
CSVVLGYGYTF TGCAGCGTTGTACTAGGGTATGGCTACACCTTC - TRBJ1-2 medium-sized TRBV29-1
CATSPRGSYEQYF TGTGCCACCAGTCCAAGAGGCTCCTACGAGCAGTACTTC - TRBJ2-7 - TRBV24-1
CSVEDQAQETQYF TGCAGCGTTGAAGATCAAGCACAAGAGACCCAGTACTTC - TRBJ2-5 - TRBV29-1
CASGTGGLIRETQYF TGCGCCTCCGGGACAGGGGGCTTGATTAGAGAGACCCAGTACTTC TRBD1 TRBJ2-5 - TRBV5-1
CASRQPRVSPLHF TGTGCCAGCAGGCAACCCAGGGTTTCACCCCTCCACTTT - TRBJ1-6 - TRBV11-2
CASSQDVGTENYGYTF TGCGCCAGCAGCCAAGATGTCGGGACAGAAAACTATGGCTACACCTTC TRBD1 TRBJ1-2 few TRBV4-1
CASGLVMDGRLHTGELFF TGTGCTAGTGGTTTGGTAATGGACGGGAGACTCCACACCGGGGAGCTGTTTTTT - TRBJ2-2 many TRBV12-5
CASRESGLMDTQYF TGTGCCAGCAGGGAATCGGGGTTGATGGATACGCAGTATTTT - TRBJ2-3 - TRBV14
CASSLSVTYEQYF TGTGCCAGCAGTTTATCCGTCACCTACGAGCAGTACTTC - TRBJ2-7 - TRBV27
CAIRQGTNTEAFF TGTGCCATTAGACAGGGGACGAACACTGAAGCTTTCTTT TRBD1 TRBJ1-1 - TRBV10-3
CASSQLHGDEQYF TGCGCCAGCAGCCAACTCCATGGGGACGAGCAGTACTTC - TRBJ2-7 once TRBV4-1
CASSVDPGGYTF TGTGCCAGCAGCGTAGACCCGGGGGGCTACACCTTC - TRBJ1-2 - TRBV5-5
CAWSVTQGNTIYF TGTGCCTGGAGTGTAACCCAAGGAAACACCATATATTTT - TRBJ1-3 - TRBV30
CASSYAPVGSTEAFF TGTGCCAGCAGTTACGCTCCGGTCGGGTCCACTGAAGCTTTCTTT - TRBJ1-1 - TRBV6-5
CASSSRGLAGGRTDTQYF TGTGCCAGCAGTTCCCGGGGACTAGCGGGGGGCAGGACAGATACGCAGTATTTT TRBD2 TRBJ2-3 - TRBV7-2
CASSRDLGNSPLHF TGTGCCAGCAGCCGTGACTTGGGCAATTCACCCCTCCACTTT - TRBJ1-6 - TRBV6-2/TRBV6-3
CASSIRDRSPYEQYF TGTGCCAGTAGTATCCGGGACAGGAGTCCCTACGAGCAGTACTTC TRBD1 TRBJ2-7 - TRBV19
CASSPRRSEQETQYF TGTGCCAGCTCACCAAGGAGGAGTGAACAAGAGACCCAGTACTTC - TRBJ2-5 - TRBV18
CASSQGGWNSPLHF TGTGCCAGCAGCCAAGGGGGCTGGAATTCACCCCTCCACTTT - TRBJ1-6 - TRBV14
CASRVGATNEKLFF TGTGCCAGCAGGGTCGGAGCAACTAATGAAAAACTGTTTTTT - TRBJ1-4 - TRBV11-1
CASRTAADNQPQHF TGTGCCAGCCGAACAGCGGCCGACAATCAGCCCCAGCATTTT - TRBJ1-5 - TRBV27
CASSWTEHTGELFF TGTGCCAGCAGCTGGACAGAGCACACCGGGGAGCTGTTTTTT - TRBJ2-2 once TRBV7-9
CASSSGAGNTIYF TGTGCCAGCAGCTCAGGGGCTGGAAACACCATATATTTT - TRBJ1-3 once TRBV7-3
CASSIWGFSNTGELFF TGTGCCAGTAGTATCTGGGGGTTTTCGAACACCGGGGAGCTGTTTTTT - TRBJ2-2 once TRBV19
CASSQGSPYRGTDTQYF TGCGCCAGCAGCCAAGGATCCCCCTACCGAGGTACAGATACGCAGTATTTT - TRBJ2-3 - TRBV4-1
CASSTPGIHGYTF TGTGCCAGCAGTACCCCAGGGATTCATGGCTACACCTTC - TRBJ1-2 - TRBV27
CASSLVEGRGYGYTF TGTGCCAGCAGCTTAGTTGAGGGCAGGGGCTATGGCTACACCTTC - TRBJ1-2 few TRBV7-8
CASSSNTGGADYGYTF TGTGCCAGCAGCTCTAATACAGGGGGCGCCGACTATGGCTACACCTTC TRBD1 TRBJ1-2 - TRBV13
CASSLRSNTDTQYF TGTGCCAGCAGCTTAAGGTCTAACACAGATACGCAGTATTTT - TRBJ2-3 - TRBV11-2
CASRQGDNQPQHF TGTGCCAGCAGACAGGGGGACAATCAGCCCCAGCATTTT TRBD1 TRBJ1-5 - TRBV6-6
CASSELGSYNSPLHF TGTGCCAGCAGTGAACTCGGTTCCTATAATTCACCCCTCCACTTT - TRBJ1-6 - TRBV6-1
CASGVTGANTGELFF TGTGCTAGTGGTGTGACAGGGGCGAACACCGGGGAGCTGTTTTTT TRBD1 TRBJ2-2 - TRBV12-5
CASSPTGRGTGNTIYF TGTGCCAGCTCACCAACAGGGAGAGGTACTGGAAACACCATATATTTT - TRBJ1-3 - TRBV18
CASSLGPQGAAGELFF TGTGCCAGCAGCTTAGGTCCTCAGGGGGCCGCCGGGGAGCTGTTTTTT TRBD1 TRBJ2-2 - TRBV7-3
CASSVVGSNTEAFF TGTGCCAGCAGCGTAGTCGGGTCGAACACTGAAGCTTTCTTT - TRBJ1-1 - TRBV9
CASSTGTSNSPLHF TGTGCCAGCAGTACCGGGACATCTAATTCACCCCTCCACTTT - TRBJ1-6 - TRBV6-4
CASGLVLDGETTQETQYF TGTGCTAGTGGTTTGGTACTAGACGGAGAGACAACTCAAGAGACCCAGTACTTC - TRBJ2-5 once TRBV12-5
CASSAKLNTGELFF TGTGCCAGCAGCGCCAAGCTGAACACCGGGGAGCTGTTTTTT - TRBJ2-2 - TRBV27
CASSEGVSGLYNEQFF TGTGCCAGCAGTGAGGGGGTTAGCGGACTCTACAATGAGCAGTTCTTC - TRBJ2-1 - TRBV25-1
CASSGGQGSSYEQYF TGTGCCAGCAGCGGAGGACAGGGTTCGTCGTACGAGCAGTACTTC TRBD1 TRBJ2-7 - TRBV9
CASSLPGESQPQHF TGTGCCAGCAGCTTACCAGGGGAGAGTCAGCCCCAGCATTTT - TRBJ1-5 - TRBV7-2
CASSFDRGRGYTF TGTGCCAGCAGCTTTGACAGGGGACGGGGCTACACCTTC TRBD1 TRBJ1-2 medium-sized TRBV7-2
CASSRRDSYSTDTQYF TGTGCCAGCAGCCGCCGAGACTCATACAGCACAGATACGCAGTATTTT - TRBJ2-3 once TRBV3-1/TRBV3-2